The 5 T cell receptor beta chains listed next were all sequenced from one sample in a study of blood T cell repertoires in COVID-19. Repertoires were generated with immunoSEQ multiplex PCR, while TCRdb's copy carries only in-frame clones and drops some. Seen here are about 160,000 clones, more than 70% observed once, and the top ten hold roughly 6%. The sample consisted of PBMCs or T cells enriched from blood (not recorded which). These receptors were collected from a man aged 40-49 years who had recovered from COVID-19.

The rearrangement joins TRBV18 to TRBJ1-1; 9 nucleotides align to TRBD1. The CDR3 spans 16 residues. Germline V CDR1 and CDR2: KGHSH, LQKENI. V lost 0 bases to trimming and J lost 4 bases; unmatched junction nucleotides: 6. This CDR3 is CASSPPGQGFSTEAFF. The DNA for the CDR3 is TGTGCCAGCTCACCACCGGGACAGGGATTCTCCACTGAAGCTTTCTTT.

This clone was picked up one time. The chain employs TRBV5-6 and TRBJ2-7, with 7 positions matching TRBD1. There are 15 residues in the CDR3. V shed 4 bases, J shed 3 bases, and the junction held 10 bases outside the gene matches. CDR1 and CDR2 from the germline V gene are SGHDT and YYEEEE. CDR3 amino acids: CASSSIRDSYYEQYV. DNA for the CDR3: TGTGCCAGCAGCAGTATTCGGGACAGTTACTACGAGCAGTACGTC.

CDR3 sequence (DNA): TGTGCCAGCAGCCGAGGGGACAGGGGGCTGGTTAATGAAAAACTGTTTTTT. Its protein product is CASSRGDRGLVNEKLFF. This chain joins TRBV3-1 (or the pseudogene TRBV3-2) and TRBJ1-4; TRBD1 matches 12 bases. V shed 4 bases and J 4 bases; nucleotides not matched to a gene: 7. CDR1 and CDR2 from the germline V gene are LGHDT and YNNKEL (reference sequence). The CDR3 totals 17 residues.

This sequence joins TRBV7-3 and TRBJ2-3; TRBD2 is a possible D gene (5 bases). The V gene's germline CDR1 is SGHTA and CDR2 FQGTGA. This CDR3 is built from 13 residues. V was trimmed by 5 bases and J by 1 base, leaving 7 bases between them. The CDR3 nucleotides are TGTGCCAGCAGCCGTAGCGGCACAGATACGCAGTATTTT. Its translation is CASSRSGTDTQYF.

The V call is TRBV5-4, the J call TRBJ1-6, with a tentative D call TRBD1 (5 bases). The germline V and J ends were trimmed by 3 bases and 8 bases, with 9 bases remaining between them. CDR3 length equals 13 residues. CDR1 and CDR2 from the germline V gene are SGHNT and YYREEE (reference sequence). For the CDR3, the DNA is TGTGCCAGCAGCTCCCCAGGGTATTCACCCCTCCACTTT. Protein: CASSSPGYSPLHF.